These 24 T cell receptor beta chains came from one sample sequenced in a study of T cell repertoires in cytomegalovirus infection. TCRdb reprocessed the reads via MiXCR and lists one record per CDR3 protein. The sample contains approximately 490,000 distinct CDR3 sequences, around 11% of which appear only once. Material for sequencing was PBMCs. Receptors originate from a human donor in good health (CMV status not recorded). Some clones in this sample may be carry-over from other donors' samples.

Points on this clonotype: Given a much more abundant clone one base away, this may be a read error. The genes are TRBV7-6 and TRBJ2-2, with D unclear. CDR3 size: 14 residues. Germline V gene lookup returns CDR1 SGHVS and CDR2 FNYEAQ. V was shortened by 6 bases and J by 7 bases, with 15 bases between the two germline ends. The CDR3 is CASSPDTVIGELFF. CDR3 nucleotides: TGTGCCAGCAGTCCCGACACGGTGATCGGGGAGCTGTTTTTT.

In this sample, this clonotype turned up many times. The rearrangement uses TRBV6-1 and TRBJ2-7; possible D gene TRBD2, 6 bases. V gave up 3 bases and J gave up 2 bases, with 14 bases separating them. The CDR3 covers 15 residues. The germline V gene has CDR1 MNHNS and CDR2 SASEGT. CDR3 DNA: TGTGCCAGCAGTGACCCCCCCGGGAGTACCTACGAGCAGTACTTC. Amino acid sequence: CASSDPPGSTYEQYF.

This clonotype was detected only a few times. The chain combines TRBV23-1 with TRBJ2-4; 9 nucleotides line up with TRBD1. TRBV23-1 is treated as an ORF (open reading frame) with a function not yet certain. The CDR3 spans 15 residues. The ends lost 6 bases at V and 6 bases at J; junction bases unmatched: 9. As DNA, the CDR3 is TGCGCCAGCAGGGGACAGGGTTGGGATAGAAACATTCAGTACTTC. Translated, it gives CASRGQGWDRNIQYF.

This clonotype was detected only a few times. This chain uses TRBV7-3 with TRBJ2-1; the match to TRBD1 covers 9 bases. With V trimmed by 5 bases and J by 8 bases, 7 bases remained unmatched. This CDR3 has 14 amino acids. In germline, CDR1 is SGHTA, CDR2 FQGTGA. The CDR3 sequence: CASSTPGQGHEQFF. The CDR3, as DNA: TGTGCCAGCAGCACGCCGGGACAGGGTCATGAGCAGTTCTTC.

This clonotype was detected ten times or more. The chain is built from TRBV25-1 and TRBJ1-2; the D is unclear. Trimming left V 7 bases short and J 8 bases short, with 14 bases between. This CDR3 comprises 12 residues. CDR1 and CDR2 from the germline V gene are MGHDK and SYGVNS. CDR3 protein: CASTGAMEGYTF. The CDR3, as DNA: TGTGCCAGCACGGGCGCTATGGAAGGCTACACCTTC.

Ten or more counts support this clonotype. The CDR3 loop reads CASSSAGGPGGANVLTF. As DNA, the CDR3 is TGTGCCAGCAGCTCCGCGGGAGGGCCGGGTGGGGCCAACGTCCTGACTTTC. J is TRBJ2-6 and V is TRBV7-9; 9 nucleotides line up with TRBD2. CDR1 and CDR2 from the germline V gene are SEHNR and FQNEAQ (reference sequence). This CDR3 is 17 amino acids long. Trimming removed 4 bases from V and 3 bases from J; junction bases left unmatched: 7.

Note on this clonotype: This may be a read error: a much more frequent sequence differs by one nucleotide. The CDR3, as DNA: TGTGCCAGCAGCCGGTCAGATACGCAGTATTTT. Protein sequence: CASSRSDTQYF. The V call is TRBV28, the J call TRBJ2-3; D ambiguous. V was pared by 6 bases and J by 4 bases, with 5 bases between. The CDR3 contains 11 residues. Germline V gene lookup returns CDR1 MDHEN and CDR2 SYDVKM.

The J gene is TRBJ1-4, the V gene TRBV7-9; D gene uncertain. This CDR3 spans 12 amino acids. Germline V gives CDR1 SEHNR, CDR2 FQNEAQ (reference sequence). V lost 4 bases, J lost 8 bases, and 8 bases lay in between. The CDR3 is CASSYTVEKLFF. CDR3 coding DNA: TGTGCCAGCAGCTACACAGTGGAAAAACTGTTTTTT.

This clonotype was detected once. J is TRBJ2-5 and V is TRBV30; 10 bases are a match to TRBD2. V gave up 4 bases and J gave up 4 bases; unmatched junction bases: 12. CDR3 length: 16 amino acids. Germline CDR1 reads GTSNPN; CDR2 reads SVGIG (reference sequence). CDR3 loop: CAWIPLRLAGAETQYF. CDR3 DNA sequence: TGTGCCTGGATTCCTCTACGGCTAGCGGGAGCAGAGACCCAGTACTTC.

This clonotype was detected ten times or more. This sequence joins TRBV19 and TRBJ2-2; D gene unclear. V lost 3 bases and J lost 2, with 10 bases in between. This CDR3 is built from 15 residues. CDR1 is LNHDA and CDR2 is SQIVND in the germline V gene (reference sequence). The DNA for the CDR3 is TGTGCCAGTAGTATCGGACCCCCTAACACCGGGGAGCTGTTTTTT. This gives the protein CASSIGPPNTGELFF.

The chain carries TRBV20-1 and TRBJ1-2, with D uncertain. V was trimmed by 4 bases and J by 7 bases, leaving 25 bases between them. Germline loops: CDR1 DFQATT, CDR2 SNEGSKA (reference sequence). The CDR3 is 16 residues long. The CDR3 DNA follows: TGCAGTGCTACGCCCGAGGCGGGAGACCTCCCAATTGGCTACACCTTC. Its protein product is CSATPEAGDLPIGYTF.

This clonotype was seen at least ten times. In DNA form, the CDR3 reads TGTGCCAGCAGCTCCGTTCAGGCAGGGGGCGCGGAGGTGTGTGAAAAACTGTTTTTT. This gives the protein CASSSVQAGGAEVCEKLFF. The genes are TRBV7-2 and TRBJ1-4; 8 bases agree with TRBD1. The CDR3 runs to 19 residues. Germline V gene sequence: CDR1 SGHTA, CDR2 FQGNSA. Trimming at V came to 4 bases and at J to 7 bases, leaving 20 bases not matched to a gene.

This clonotype was seen repeatedly, ten times or more. The chain joins TRBV7-9 to TRBJ2-5; D perhaps matches TRBD1 (6 bases). This CDR3 is 14 amino acids long. Trimming took 5 bases from V and 7 from J, leaving 17 bases between them. Germline lookup yields CDR1 SEHNR and CDR2 FQNEAQ (reference sequence). CDR3 nucleotide sequence: TGTGCCAGCAGCCACACAGGGCATAGGGGGACCCAGTACTTC. Its translation: CASSHTGHRGTQYF.

This clonotype appeared many times. This chain links TRBV7-6 with TRBJ2-2, with D tentatively TRBD1 (6 bases). The germline CDR1 and CDR2 sequences are SGHVS and FNYEAQ. The CDR3 extends over 19 amino acids. V lost 0 bases and J 1 base, leaving 18 bases between the germline ends. CDR3 sequence: CASSLARRTGTRNTGELFF. For the CDR3, the DNA is TGTGCCAGCAGCTTAGCGCGGAGAACCGGGACACGGAACACCGGGGAGCTGTTTTTT.

This chain connects TRBV6-5 to TRBJ1-6; D not resolved. CDR3 size: 19 residues. Germline V lookup: CDR1 MNHEY, CDR2 SVGAGI. Trimming removed 0 bases at V and 1 base at J, with 16 bases between. The CDR3 nucleotides are TGTGCCAGCAGTTACTCGAGTCATTCGGAGGAGTCCTATAATTCACCCCTCCACTTT. Protein product: CASSYSSHSEESYNSPLHF.

This clonotype was recorded many times. The chain is built from TRBV12-5 and TRBJ1-1; the D gene is possibly TRBD1 (5 bases). Germline CDR1 LGHNT, CDR2 FRNRAP. Trimming stripped 7 bases from V and 6 bases from J, with 18 bases between. The CDR3 consists of 14 residues. CDR3 bases: TGTGCTAGTGCGGGGGGAGTTTTTGTCCCTGAAGCTTTCTTT. Its translation: CASAGGVFVPEAFF.

This clonotype was recorded a few times. The chain employs TRBV3-1 and TRBJ2-1, with D possibly being TRBD1 (6 bases). CDR3 length: 12 residues. Germline CDR1 reads LGHDT; CDR2 reads YNNKEL (reference sequence). The V and J ends lost 3 bases and 10 bases respectively, with 10 bases between them. Here the CDR3 reads CASSQTGGEQFF. CDR3 coding DNA: TGTGCCAGCAGCCAGACAGGAGGCGAGCAGTTCTTC.

This clonotype was seen a few times. V usage is TRBV10-3 and J usage is TRBJ2-7, with no clear D. CDR3 length: 11 amino acids. CDR1 ENHRY and CDR2 SYGVKD come from the germline V gene. V gave up 4 bases and J gave up 6 bases, with 7 bases separating them. Here the CDR3 reads CAISVGSEQYF. CDR3 DNA sequence: TGTGCCATCAGTGTAGGTAGCGAGCAGTACTTC.

This clonotype occurred many times. V is TRBV20-1 and J is TRBJ2-2; TRBD2 agrees at 12 bases. The V gene's germline CDR1 is DFQATT and CDR2 SNEGSKA (reference sequence). The CDR3 has 17 residues. Unmatched junction bases numbered 9, after V lost 5 bases and J lost 2 bases. CDR3 residues: CSASRLAGAQNTGELFF. The CDR3 nucleotides read TGCAGTGCTTCTCGACTAGCGGGGGCCCAAAACACCGGGGAGCTGTTTTTT.

There are many counts of this clonotype. The V and J genes are TRBV2 and TRBJ2-5; TRBD1 is a possible D gene (6 bases). V gave up 5 bases and J gave up 3 bases, with 7 bases separating them. Germline-derived CDR1 and CDR2 are SNHLY and FYNNEI. The CDR3 is 12 amino acids. The CDR3 loop reads CASSPGEETQYF. Written as DNA, the CDR3 is TGTGCCAGCAGTCCAGGGGAAGAGACCCAGTACTTC.

This clonotype has ten or more counts. The chain recombines TRBV27 with TRBJ2-7; weak D call: TRBD1 (6 bases). This CDR3 spans 14 amino acids. V lost 5 bases and J lost 4, with 15 bases in between. CDR1 and CDR2 (germline): MNHEY, SMNVEV (reference sequence). In nucleotides, the CDR3 is TGTGCCAGCAGTCAGGGGACAATGCCTTACGAGCAGTACTTC. Encoded protein: CASSQGTMPYEQYF.

In its sample, this clonotype was seen many times. The rearrangement uses TRBV4-1 and TRBJ1-2, with 10 nucleotides matching TRBD1. Germline V gene data show CDR1 as MGHRA and CDR2 as YSYEKL. The CDR3 consists of 15 residues. V trimming: 3 bases; J trimming: 5 bases; junction bases outside the gene matches: 6. CDR3 sequence reads: CASSQGTGARYGYTF. The DNA for the CDR3 is TGCGCCAGCAGCCAGGGGACAGGGGCCAGATATGGCTACACCTTC.

The DNA for the CDR3 is TGCAGTGCTAGCAGCGTATCGCTCTCTGGGGCCAACGTCCTGACTTTC. The encoded protein is CSASSVSLSGANVLTF. V usage is TRBV20-1 and J usage is TRBJ2-6; D gene unclear. Germline lookup yields CDR1 DFQATT and CDR2 SNEGSKA (reference sequence). This CDR3 comprises 16 residues. Trimming took 3 bases from V and 0 from J, leaving 12 bases between them.

DNA of the CDR3: TGTGCCAGCAGTGAACAGATATACAATGAGCAGTTCTTC. Translating gives CASSEQIYNEQFF. This chain joins TRBV2 and TRBJ2-1; D unclear. The CDR3 has 13 amino acids. The germline V and J ends were trimmed by 2 bases and 4 bases, with 6 bases remaining between them. Germline values: CDR1 SNHLY, CDR2 FYNNEI.